The 6 T cell receptor beta chains below all came from one sample that was sequenced in a study of PD-1 blockade in mismatch repair-deficient tumors. Data came from immunoSEQ multiplex PCR; TCRdb stores just in-frame clones and leaves some out. This table has under 50,000 clones, approximately 80% appearing once. The sample in question was PBMCs, obtained before pembrolizumab treatment. These receptors were taken from an adult with mismatch repair-deficient cancer.

The chain is built from TRBV9 and TRBJ2-3; D ambiguous. The CDR3 runs to 11 residues. Trimming shortened V by 2 bases and J by 9 bases, and 7 bases separated the two germline ends. CDR1 and CDR2 from the germline V gene are SGDLS and YYNGEE. The CDR3 coding sequence is TGTGCCAGCAGCGTCAGTACCACGCAGTATTTT. The encoded protein is CASSVSTTQYF.

The gene calls are TRBV7-2 and TRBJ2-7; 10 bases map to TRBD2. The CDR3 extends over 16 amino acids. CDR1 is SGHTA and CDR2 is FQGNSA in the germline V gene. Unmatched junction bases numbered 9, after V lost 5 bases and J lost 2 bases. This CDR3 is CASSPRLAGSPYEQYF. DNA of the CDR3: TGTGCCAGCAGCCCGAGACTAGCGGGCTCCCCCTACGAGCAGTACTTC.

The rearrangement uses TRBV2 and TRBJ2-7; unclear D gene. The CDR3 runs to 14 residues. Deletions cut 5 bases from V and 2 bases from J, with 13 bases between. The germline CDR1 and CDR2 sequences are SNHLY and FYNNEI. The CDR3 nucleotides are TGTGCCAGCAGTCACCGCGCAGTACCCTACGAGCAGTACTTC. Its translation is CASSHRAVPYEQYF.

The table lists this clone with a count of one. The CDR3 bases are TGCGCCAGCAGCCAAGGTCGGACTAGCGGGACCTACGAGCAGTACTTC. Translated, it gives CASSQGRTSGTYEQYF. This chain links TRBV4-1 with TRBJ2-7; 12 bases line up with TRBD2. V lost 1 base to trimming and J lost 2 bases; unmatched junction nucleotides: 3. The germline V gene encodes CDR1 MGHRA and CDR2 YSYEKL. There are 16 residues in the CDR3.

The rearrangement joins TRBV5-1 to TRBJ2-1; TRBD1 is a possible D gene (6 bases). V lost 5 bases to trimming and J lost 3 bases, with 12 bases between them. CDR1 SGHRS and CDR2 YFSETQ come from the germline V gene. The CDR3 extends over 14 amino acids. In nucleotides, the CDR3 is TGCGCCAGCAGGGGGGCCGGGATCTACAATGAGCAGTTCTTC. It yields the protein CASRGAGIYNEQFF.

This chain connects TRBV7-9 to TRBJ1-1, with a weak D call TRBD1 (6 bases). Germline V CDR1 and CDR2: SEHNR, FQNEAQ (reference sequence). V lost 2 bases to trimming and J lost 1 base, with 8 bases between them. This CDR3 region has 14 residues. CDR3 bases: TGTGCCAGCAGCTTAACAGGGAAGAACACTGAAGCTTTCTTT. Its translation is CASSLTGKNTEAFF.